Listed below are T cell receptor beta chains from one sample, sequenced in a study of identical twins. One entry per CDR3 protein, called by TCRdb with MiXCR from the 5' RACE reads. The sample has 230,000 or so distinct CDR3 sequences, about 8.9% seen once. This sample also belongs to another study, concerning yellow fever vaccine responses in identical twins.

The sequenced sample was CD8+ T cells sorted from blood. These receptors were collected from a woman between 18 and 29 years old in good health. The CDR3 runs from the conserved cysteine through the conserved F or W. D genes are given only for firm matches. Clone size, where shown, is once, few, many, or a class for clones that have expanded.

size: many; V: TRBV6-5; J: TRBJ2-5; D: NA; CDR3: CASSYSSRETQYF; DNA: TGTGCCAGCAGTTACTCGTCGCGAGAGACCCAGTACTTC
size: few; V: TRBV3-1; J: TRBJ1-1; D: NA; CDR3: CASSQDIGGNTEAFF; DNA: TGTGCCAGCAGCCAAGATATCGGGGGGAACACTGAAGCTTTCTTT
size: few; V: TRBV11-2; J: TRBJ2-7; D: NA; CDR3: CASSLDRGDYEQYF; DNA: TGTGCCAGCAGCTTAGACAGGGGTGACTACGAGCAGTACTTC
size: many; V: TRBV25-1; J: TRBJ2-7; D: NA; CDR3: CASEGVEQYF; DNA: TGTGCCAGCGAGGGGGTCGAGCAGTACTTC
size: many; V: TRBV24-1; J: TRBJ2-1; D: NA; CDR3: CATSERRGEQFF; DNA: TGTGCCACCAGTGAGCGTCGGGGTGAGCAGTTCTTC
size: many; V: TRBV4-3; J: TRBJ2-1; D: NA; CDR3: CASSQGYSYNEQFF; DNA: TGCGCCAGCAGCCAAGGGTACTCCTACAATGAGCAGTTCTTC
size: NA; V: TRBV5-1; J: TRBJ1-1; D: NA; CDR3: CASRLLEQFPAEAFF; DNA: TGCGCCAGCAGACTACTCGAACAGTTCCCTGCTGAAGCTTTCTTT
size: NA; V: TRBV27; J: TRBJ2-7; D: NA; CDR3: CASSFSGTPGRYEQYF; DNA: TGTGCCAGCAGTTTCTCCGGGACCCCGGGGCGGTACGAGCAGTACTTC
size: few; V: TRBV7-2; J: TRBJ2-3; D: NA; CDR3: CASSLARAVSTDTQYF; DNA: TGTGCCAGCAGCTTAGCGCGTGCGGTGAGCACAGATACGCAGTATTTT
size: NA; V: TRBV6-1; J: TRBJ1-1; D: NA; CDR3: CASWGGAGDTEAFF; DNA: TGTGCCAGTTGGGGGGGGGCGGGGGACACTGAAGCTTTCTTT
size: NA; V: TRBV7-6; J: TRBJ2-1; D: TRBD2; CDR3: CASSSPRTSGGDNEQFF; DNA: TGTGCCAGCAGCTCGCCCCGAACTAGCGGGGGTGACAATGAGCAGTTCTTC
size: few; V: TRBV10-2; J: TRBJ2-3; D: NA; CDR3: CASTENLGVTDTQYF; DNA: TGCGCCAGCACCGAAAACCTAGGGGTCACAGATACGCAGTATTTT
size: few; V: TRBV20-1; J: TRBJ2-5; D: NA; CDR3: CSASAGWFKETQYF; DNA: TGCAGTGCTAGCGCCGGTTGGTTCAAAGAGACCCAGTACTTC
size: NA; V: TRBV3-1; J: TRBJ2-5; D: NA; CDR3: CASSQVALKTQYF; DNA: TGTGCCAGCAGCCAGGTAGCGTTAAAGACCCAGTACTTC
size: NA; V: TRBV27; J: TRBJ2-3; D: NA; CDR3: CASSSALGYTQYF; DNA: TGTGCCAGCAGTTCGGCCTTGGGGTATACGCAGTATTTT
size: many; V: TRBV5-1; J: TRBJ2-2; D: TRBD1; CDR3: CASSPPKAGQGDGELFF; DNA: TGCGCCAGCAGCCCACCAAAAGCTGGACAGGGAGACGGGGAGCTGTTTTTT
size: few; V: TRBV2; J: TRBJ2-7; D: NA; CDR3: CASSEARPVSYEQYF; DNA: TGTGCCAGCAGTGAAGCGCGTCCAGTCTCCTACGAGCAGTACTTC
size: NA; V: TRBV4-3; J: TRBJ2-7; D: NA; CDR3: CASSQDPRAYEQYF; DNA: TGCGCCAGCAGCCAAGATCCTAGGGCCTACGAGCAGTACTTC
size: NA; V: TRBV4-2; J: TRBJ1-2; D: NA; CDR3: CASSLREALGYGLDGDGYTF; DNA: TGTGCCAGCAGCCTAAGGGAAGCGTTAGGCTACGGGCTTGACGGAGATGGCTACACCTTC
size: few; V: TRBV19; J: TRBJ2-1; D: TRBD2; CDR3: CASSIGLAGEGYGYNEQFF; DNA: TGTGCCAGTAGTATCGGACTAGCGGGAGAAGGTTATGGCTACAATGAGCAGTTCTTC
size: few; V: TRBV29-1; J: TRBJ2-7; D: TRBD2; CDR3: CSVEDRTSGGYSYEQYF; DNA: TGCAGCGTTGAAGATCGGACTAGCGGGGGCTACTCCTACGAGCAGTACTTC
size: NA; V: TRBV30; J: TRBJ2-5; D: TRBD2; CDR3: CAWSAPIGRGGTKETQYF; DNA: TGTGCCTGGAGTGCTCCCATTGGGCGTGGGGGGACTAAAGAGACCCAGTACTTC
size: NA; V: TRBV14; J: TRBJ2-3; D: TRBD2; CDR3: CASSQALGGLAEDTQYF; DNA: TGTGCCAGCAGCCAAGCACTTGGGGGACTAGCTGAAGATACGCAGTATTTT
size: NA; V: TRBV7-9; J: TRBJ2-1; D: NA; CDR3: CASSSIQAQGPGQFF; DNA: TGTGCCAGCAGCTCCATCCAGGCGCAGGGACCGGGGCAGTTCTTC
size: NA; V: TRBV29-1; J: TRBJ1-2; D: TRBD1; CDR3: CSVLDRVDYGYTF; DNA: TGCAGCGTCCTTGACAGGGTGGACTATGGCTACACCTTC
size: NA; V: TRBV5-4; J: TRBJ1-1; D: NA; CDR3: CAWGAGVYTEAFF; DNA: TGTGCTTGGGGGGCAGGGGTATATACTGAAGCTTTCTTT
size: few; V: TRBV24-1; J: TRBJ2-1; D: NA; CDR3: CATSDRDRYNEQFF; DNA: TGTGCCACCAGTGATCGGGACCGCTACAATGAGCAGTTCTTC
size: NA; V: TRBV7-9; J: TRBJ2-1; D: NA; CDR3: CASSLDLQKLSYNEQFF; DNA: TGTGCCAGCAGCTTAGACCTCCAGAAACTCTCCTACAATGAGCAGTTCTTC
size: few; V: TRBV7-9; J: TRBJ1-1; D: NA; CDR3: CASSSVVRQKNTEAFF; DNA: TGTGCCAGCAGCTCCGTAGTCAGACAGAAGAACACTGAAGCTTTCTTT
size: NA; V: TRBV20-1; J: TRBJ2-3; D: NA; CDR3: CSAREQPTTSTDTQYF; DNA: TGCAGTGCTAGAGAACAACCAACCACTAGCACAGATACGCAGTATTTT
size: many; V: TRBV14; J: TRBJ2-7; D: TRBD2; CDR3: CASSHYTSGRGVYEQYF; DNA: TGTGCCAGCAGCCACTATACTAGCGGGAGGGGAGTTTACGAGCAGTACTTC
size: many; V: TRBV9; J: TRBJ2-7; D: NA; CDR3: CASSGYSYEQYF; DNA: TGTGCCAGCAGCGGCTACTCCTACGAGCAGTACTTC
size: many; V: TRBV5-1; J: TRBJ1-2; D: NA; CDR3: CASSLEQNNYGYTF; DNA: TGCGCCAGCAGCTTGGAACAGAATAACTATGGCTACACCTTC
size: NA; V: TRBV27; J: TRBJ2-1; D: TRBD1; CDR3: CASSTDLTGLNEQFF; DNA: TGTGCCAGCAGCACCGATTTGACAGGGTTGAATGAGCAGTTCTTC
size: few; V: TRBV5-1; J: TRBJ2-7; D: NA; CDR3: CASSLTGFEQYF; DNA: TGCGCCAGCAGCTTAACAGGTTTCGAGCAGTACTTC
size: many; V: TRBV12-3/TRBV12-4; J: TRBJ2-7; D: NA; CDR3: CASSPGPGSSYEQYF; DNA: TGTGCCAGCAGCCCTGGTCCGGGTAGCTCCTACGAGCAGTACTTC
size: few; V: TRBV4-3; J: TRBJ2-1; D: NA; CDR3: CASSLSGLPNGGEQFF; DNA: TGCGCCAGCAGCCTATCGGGACTGCCGAATGGAGGGGAGCAGTTCTTC
size: NA; V: TRBV7-9; J: TRBJ2-1; D: TRBD2; CDR3: CASSSTELTRELNEQFF; DNA: TGTGCCAGCAGCTCAACTGAGTTGACGCGGGAGTTAAATGAGCAGTTCTTC
size: few; V: TRBV20-1; J: TRBJ2-3; D: NA; CDR3: CSARDRAQGTDTQYF; DNA: TGCAGTGCTAGAGATCGAGCGCAGGGCACAGATACGCAGTATTTT
size: many; V: TRBV5-1; J: TRBJ1-5; D: NA; CDR3: CASSPDISNQPQHF; DNA: TGCGCCAGCAGCCCGGACATCAGCAATCAGCCCCAGCATTTT
size: NA; V: TRBV11-1; J: TRBJ2-7; D: TRBD1; CDR3: CASSLPPSPRTGDYEQYF; DNA: TGTGCCAGCAGCTTACCCCCTTCACCCCGGACAGGGGACTACGAGCAGTACTTC
size: few; V: TRBV2; J: TRBJ2-3; D: NA; CDR3: CATPDMDRYSTDTQYF; DNA: TGTGCCACCCCGGACATGGACAGATATAGCACAGATACGCAGTATTTT
size: NA; V: TRBV9; J: TRBJ2-7; D: TRBD2; CDR3: CASSATSGRRLHEQYF; DNA: TGTGCCAGCAGCGCTACCAGCGGGAGACGCCTTCACGAGCAGTACTTC
size: many; V: TRBV20-1; J: TRBJ2-5; D: NA; CDR3: CSAREHKASETQYF; DNA: TGCAGTGCTAGAGAACATAAGGCTTCTGAGACCCAGTACTTC
size: NA; V: TRBV4-1; J: TRBJ2-1; D: NA; CDR3: CASSQHEDEQFF; DNA: TGCGCCAGCAGCCAACATGAGGATGAGCAGTTCTTC
size: many; V: TRBV4-3; J: TRBJ2-1; D: NA; CDR3: CASSHSLADSLYNEQFF; DNA: TGCGCCAGCAGCCATAGCCTAGCGGACAGCCTCTACAATGAGCAGTTCTTC
size: few; V: TRBV19; J: TRBJ2-5; D: NA; CDR3: CASKSPARETQYF; DNA: TGTGCCAGCAAATCGCCGGCGCGGGAGACCCAGTACTTC
size: few; V: TRBV27; J: TRBJ2-7; D: NA; CDR3: CASSPGVGRGYEQYF; DNA: TGTGCCAGCAGCCCCGGCGTCGGACGGGGCTACGAGCAGTACTTC
size: many; V: TRBV4-1; J: TRBJ2-7; D: TRBD2; CDR3: CASRMRASGSYEQYF; DNA: TGCGCCAGCAGAATGCGGGCTAGCGGATCCTACGAGCAGTACTTC
size: many; V: TRBV29-1; J: TRBJ1-4; D: TRBD1; CDR3: CSVPTGGEKLFF; DNA: TGCAGCGTTCCAACAGGGGGCGAAAAACTGTTTTTT
size: few; V: TRBV27; J: TRBJ1-6; D: NA; CDR3: CASSFQGSPLHF; DNA: TGTGCCAGCAGTTTTCAGGGGTCACCCCTCCACTTT
size: many; V: TRBV21-1; J: TRBJ1-4; D: NA; CDR3: CASPLTGQGCEKLFF; DNA: TGTGCCAGTCCCCTAACTGGACAGGGTTGTGAAAAACTGTTTTTT